This T cell receptor (beta chain) stems from a study of tumor-infiltrating lymphocytes in primary liver carcinoma. For the study at large: Samples yielded about 3.65 to 7.13 million productive TCRbeta reads, similar across tissue types.

As to this clonotype: The antigen remains undetermined.

CDR3 length: 15 residues. The germline V gene encodes CDR1 SGHTA and CDR2 FQGNSA. V dropped 2 bases and J dropped 16 bases, with 24 bases sitting between them. Study results and caveats: Tumor tissue displayed a significantly greater top-250-clone fraction than blood (p = 0.039).

The investigators made TCR beta cDNA from 400 to 500 ng total RNA, using a constant-region primer. The TCR beta library was amplified through three nested multiplex PCR rounds in a modified ARM-PCR procedure. PCR rounds one and two used TRBV1-TRBV30 forward primers with a C-beta reverse primer for 9 to 10 cycles each. TCRdb re-called the multiplex PCR reads through MiXCR, storing one row per CDR3 protein. This sample has about 210,000 distinct CDR3 sequences; about 85% occur once, and the top ten carry roughly 18%. Taking roughly 20-34 mg of unsorted bulk tissue, the authors co-extracted RNA and DNA. Patients had chronic HBV infection and were treatment-naive.

The receptor was isolated from a middle-aged man with primary liver carcinoma and hepatitis B virus infection. The sample consisted of tumor tissue from primary liver carcinoma. The chain joins TRBV7-2 to TRBJ2-1, with D uncertain. CDR3: CASSLTSRADNEQFF. The CDR3 nucleotides read TGTGCCAGCAGCTTAACCAGTAGGGCCGACAATGAACAATTCTTC.